This T cell receptor (beta chain) was recorded in a study of blood T cell repertoires in COVID-19. V dropped 6 bases and J dropped 2; count of bases not matched to a gene: 14. Germline CDR1 and CDR2: MNHEY and SMNVEV (reference sequence). The CDR3 is 17 amino acids. Here immunoSEQ multiplex PCR was the method, and the copy in TCRdb shows in-frame clones only, minus some. There are 100,000 to 150,000 clones in the sample; about 81% occur only once, and approximately 18% lies in the top ten. Source material: peripheral blood. The TCR was taken from a man between 25 and 39 years old with COVID-19, enrolled during active disease. The gene calls are TRBV27 and TRBJ2-7, with 9 bases matching TRBD1. This CDR3 is CASRVEGTGSDPYEQYF. CDR3 bases: TGTGCCAGCAGGGTGGAAGGGACAGGGTCCGATCCCTACGAGCAGTACTTC.